The T cell receptor beta chain described here comes from a study of T cells in Graves' hyperthyroidism and ophthalmopathy. The trim removed 5 bases at V and 5 bases at J, leaving 3 bases unmatched. Germline V CDR1 and CDR2: SGHTA, FQGNSA. CDR3 size: 12 residues. The TCR beta CDR3 regions underwent amplification using RNA transcripts as the source. HTBI primers were the set used in a first-round RT-PCR of the TCR CDR3. TCRdb re-analysed the multiplex PCR reads in MiXCR, keeping a single row per CDR3 protein. The profile shows approximately 560,000 distinct CDR3 sequences, approximately 15% of them singletons. This clonotype was counted many times.

Source material: blood. The V and J genes are TRBV7-2 and TRBJ2-7; TRBD1 matches at 7 bases. The receptor was isolated from a woman in her twenties or thirties with Graves' hyperthyroidism. In DNA, the CDR3 is TGTGCCAGCAGCCCACAGGGGCACGAGCAGTACTTC. Its translation is CASSPQGHEQYF. The full variable domain, completed using reference TRBV7-2 and TRBJ2-7, is GAGVSQSPSNKVTEKGKDVELRCDPISGHTALYWYRQSLGQGLEFLIYFQGNSAPDKSGLPSDRFSAERTGGSVSTLTIQRTQQEDSAVYLCASSPQGHEQYFGPGTRLTVT.